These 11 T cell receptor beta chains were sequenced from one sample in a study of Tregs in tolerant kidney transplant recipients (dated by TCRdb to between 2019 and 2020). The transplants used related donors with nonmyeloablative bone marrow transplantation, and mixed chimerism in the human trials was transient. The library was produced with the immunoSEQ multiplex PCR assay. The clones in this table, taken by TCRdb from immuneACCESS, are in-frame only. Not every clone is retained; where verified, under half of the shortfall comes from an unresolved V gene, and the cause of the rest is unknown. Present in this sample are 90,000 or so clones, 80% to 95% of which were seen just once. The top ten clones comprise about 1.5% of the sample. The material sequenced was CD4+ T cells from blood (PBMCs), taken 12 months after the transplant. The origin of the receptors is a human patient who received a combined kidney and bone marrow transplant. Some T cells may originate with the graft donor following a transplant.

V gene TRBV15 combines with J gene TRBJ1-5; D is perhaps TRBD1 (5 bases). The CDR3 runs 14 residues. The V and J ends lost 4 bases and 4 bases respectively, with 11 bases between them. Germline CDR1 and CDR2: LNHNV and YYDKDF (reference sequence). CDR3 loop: CATSKQNRNQPQHF. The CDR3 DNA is TGTGCCACCAGCAAACAAAACAGGAATCAGCCCCAGCATTTT.

CDR3 sequence (DNA): TGTGCCAGCAGCTTAGGACAGAACTATGGCTACACCTTC. Protein sequence: CASSLGQNYGYTF. The rearrangement uses TRBV7-6 and TRBJ1-2; tentatively, D is TRBD1 (5 bases). CDR1 and CDR2 from the germline V gene are SGHVS and FNYEAQ. CDR3 length equals 13 residues. V was trimmed by 1 base and J by 2 bases, leaving 5 bases between them.

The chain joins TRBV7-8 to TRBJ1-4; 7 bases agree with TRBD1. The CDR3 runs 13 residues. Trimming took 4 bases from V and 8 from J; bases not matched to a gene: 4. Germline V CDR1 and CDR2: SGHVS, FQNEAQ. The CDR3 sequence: CASSYRTGEKLFF. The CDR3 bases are TGTGCCAGCAGCTACCGGACAGGAGAAAAACTGTTTTTT.

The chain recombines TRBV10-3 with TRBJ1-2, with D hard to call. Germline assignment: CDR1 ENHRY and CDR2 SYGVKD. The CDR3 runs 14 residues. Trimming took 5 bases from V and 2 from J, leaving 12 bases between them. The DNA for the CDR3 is TGTGCCATCAGTTTGGACGGGGAGAACTATGGCTACACCTTC. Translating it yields CAISLDGENYGYTF.

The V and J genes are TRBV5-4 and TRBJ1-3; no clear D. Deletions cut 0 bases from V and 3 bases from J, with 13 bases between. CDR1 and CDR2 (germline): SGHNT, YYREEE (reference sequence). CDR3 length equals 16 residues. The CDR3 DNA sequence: TGTGCCAGCAGCTTGGATCCACAGCCATTTGGAAACACCATATATTTT. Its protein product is CASSLDPQPFGNTIYF.

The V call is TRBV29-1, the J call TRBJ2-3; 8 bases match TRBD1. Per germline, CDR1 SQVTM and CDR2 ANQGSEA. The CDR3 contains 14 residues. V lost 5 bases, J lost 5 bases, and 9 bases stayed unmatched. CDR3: CSVTETGAIDTQYF. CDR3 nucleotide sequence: TGCAGCGTTACAGAGACAGGGGCAATAGATACGCAGTATTTT.

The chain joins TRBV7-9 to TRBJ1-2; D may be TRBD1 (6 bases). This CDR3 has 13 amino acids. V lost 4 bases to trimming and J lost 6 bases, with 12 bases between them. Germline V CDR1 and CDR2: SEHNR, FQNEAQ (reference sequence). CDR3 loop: CASSYRVGDGYTF. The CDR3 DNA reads TGTGCCAGCAGCTACAGGGTTGGCGATGGCTACACCTTC.

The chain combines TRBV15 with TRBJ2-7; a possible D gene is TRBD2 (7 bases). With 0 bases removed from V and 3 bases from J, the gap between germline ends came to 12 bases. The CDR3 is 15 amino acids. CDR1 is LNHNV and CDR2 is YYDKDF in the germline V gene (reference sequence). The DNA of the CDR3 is TGTGCCACCAGCAGAGAGGGGGGAGGGGGCTACGAGCAGTACTTC. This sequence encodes CATSREGGGGYEQYF.

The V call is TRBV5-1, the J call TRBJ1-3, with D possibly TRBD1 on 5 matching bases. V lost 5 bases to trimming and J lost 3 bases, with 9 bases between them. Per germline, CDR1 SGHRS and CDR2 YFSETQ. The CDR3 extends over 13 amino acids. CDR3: CASRWGDGNTIYF. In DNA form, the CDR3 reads TGCGCCAGCAGATGGGGGGATGGAAACACCATATATTTT.

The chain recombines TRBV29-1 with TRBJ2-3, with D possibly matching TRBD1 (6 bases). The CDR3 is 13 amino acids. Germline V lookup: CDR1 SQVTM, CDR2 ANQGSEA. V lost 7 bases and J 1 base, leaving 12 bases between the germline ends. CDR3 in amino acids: CSGGTTRTDTQYF. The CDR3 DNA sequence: TGCAGCGGGGGGACAACTCGCACAGATACGCAGTATTTT.

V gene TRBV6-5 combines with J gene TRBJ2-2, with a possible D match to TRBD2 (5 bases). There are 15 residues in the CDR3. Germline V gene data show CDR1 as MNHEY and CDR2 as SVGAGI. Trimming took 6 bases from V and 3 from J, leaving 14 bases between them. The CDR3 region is CASRKTGSYTGELFF. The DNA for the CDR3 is TGTGCCAGCAGAAAAACGGGGTCATACACCGGGGAGCTGTTTTTT.